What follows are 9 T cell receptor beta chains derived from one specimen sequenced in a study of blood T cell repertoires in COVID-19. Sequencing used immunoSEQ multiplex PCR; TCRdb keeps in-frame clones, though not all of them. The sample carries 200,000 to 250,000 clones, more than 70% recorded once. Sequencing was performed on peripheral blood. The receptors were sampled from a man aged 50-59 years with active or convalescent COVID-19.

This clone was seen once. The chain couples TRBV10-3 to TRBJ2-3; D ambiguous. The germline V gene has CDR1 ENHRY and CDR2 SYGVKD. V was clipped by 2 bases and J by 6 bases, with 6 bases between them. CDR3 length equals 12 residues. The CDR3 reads CAISEIGDTQYF. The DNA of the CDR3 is TGTGCCATCAGTGAGATCGGGGATACGCAGTATTTT.

CDR3 sequence (DNA): TGCGCCAGCAGCCAAACGCCGGGTAATGAGCAGTTCTTC. Its protein product is CASSQTPGNEQFF. The chain carries TRBV4-3 and TRBJ2-1, with no clear D. V dropped 2 bases and J dropped 7 bases, with 9 bases sitting between them. This CDR3 contains 13 residues. The V gene's germline CDR1 is LGHNA and CDR2 YSLEER.

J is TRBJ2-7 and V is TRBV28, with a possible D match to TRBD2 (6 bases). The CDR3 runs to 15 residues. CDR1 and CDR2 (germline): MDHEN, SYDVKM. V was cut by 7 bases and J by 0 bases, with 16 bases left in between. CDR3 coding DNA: TGTGCCAGCAATGCTCTAGCGAGGAGCTCCTACGAGCAGTACTTC. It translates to CASNALARSSYEQYF.

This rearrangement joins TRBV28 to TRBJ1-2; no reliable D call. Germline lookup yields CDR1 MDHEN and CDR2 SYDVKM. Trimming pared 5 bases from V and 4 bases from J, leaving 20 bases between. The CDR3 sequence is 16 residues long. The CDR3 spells CASSKLGSSLTYGYTF. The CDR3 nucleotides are TGTGCCAGCAGTAAGTTGGGCAGCTCCTTAACCTATGGCTACACCTTC.

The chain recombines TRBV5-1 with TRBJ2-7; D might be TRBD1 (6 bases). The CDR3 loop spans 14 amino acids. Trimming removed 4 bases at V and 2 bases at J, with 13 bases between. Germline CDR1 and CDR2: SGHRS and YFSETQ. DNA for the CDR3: TGCGCCAGCAGCACTTACAGGGTCCCCTACGAGCAGTACTTC. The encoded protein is CASSTYRVPYEQYF. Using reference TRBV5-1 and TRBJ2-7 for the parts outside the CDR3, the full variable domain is KAGVTQTPRYLIKTRGQQVTLSCSPISGHRSVSWYQQTPGQGLQFLFEYFSETQRNKGNFPGRFSGRQFSNSRSEMNVSTLELGDSALYLCASSTYRVPYEQYFGPGTRLTVT.

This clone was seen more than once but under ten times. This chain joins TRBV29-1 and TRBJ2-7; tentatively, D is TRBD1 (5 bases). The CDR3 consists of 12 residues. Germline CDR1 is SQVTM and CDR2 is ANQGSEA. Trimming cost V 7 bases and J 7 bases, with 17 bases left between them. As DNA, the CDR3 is TGCAGCGGGGGATTGACAGCTGGGGAGCAGTACTTC. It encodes CSGGLTAGEQYF.

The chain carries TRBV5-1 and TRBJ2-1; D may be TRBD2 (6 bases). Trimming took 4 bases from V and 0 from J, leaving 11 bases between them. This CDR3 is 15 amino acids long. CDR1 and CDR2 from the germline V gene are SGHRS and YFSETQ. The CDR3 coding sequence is TGCGCCAGCAGCGTAACTAGCCTCTCCTACAATGAGCAGTTCTTC. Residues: CASSVTSLSYNEQFF.

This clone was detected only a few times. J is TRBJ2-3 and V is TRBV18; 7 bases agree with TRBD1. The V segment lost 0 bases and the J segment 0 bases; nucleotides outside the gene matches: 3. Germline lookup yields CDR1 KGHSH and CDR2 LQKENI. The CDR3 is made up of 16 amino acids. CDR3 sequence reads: CASSPPEQGSTDTQYF. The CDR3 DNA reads TGTGCCAGCTCACCACCGGAACAGGGGAGCACAGATACGCAGTATTTT.

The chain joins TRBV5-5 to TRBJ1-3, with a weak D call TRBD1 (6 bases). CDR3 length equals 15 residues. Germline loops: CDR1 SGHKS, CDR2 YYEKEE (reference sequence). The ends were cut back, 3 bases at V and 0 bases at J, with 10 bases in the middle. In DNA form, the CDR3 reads TGTGCCAGCAGCTCGAGGGACATCTCTGGAAACACCATATATTTT. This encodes CASSSRDISGNTIYF.